What follows are 20 T cell receptor beta chains derived from one specimen sequenced in a study of T-cell memory formation after mild COVID-19. TCRdb reprocessed the 5' RACE reads via MiXCR and lists one record per CDR3 protein. Among hundreds of thousands of distinct CDR3 sequences listed, around 15% were seen once. The sample consisted of PBMCs or a T cell subset sorted from them (not recorded which). The receptor source for this set is a man aged 18 to 30 who had mild COVID-19 (a few samples of this study predate the infection). Cell type and time point are not known.

In its sample, this clonotype was seen a few times. The CDR3 sequence is CASSLGVFLVGVSYNEQFF. CDR3 coding DNA: TGTGCCAGCAGCTTAGGAGTATTCTTAGTGGGGGTCTCCTACAATGAGCAGTTCTTC. The chain carries TRBV11-2 and TRBJ2-1, with D perhaps being TRBD1 or TRBD2 (5 bases each). Trimming cost V 1 base and J 0 bases, with 19 bases left between them. This CDR3 is built from 19 residues. CDR1 and CDR2 (germline): SGHAT, FQNNGV. The full variable domain, with the rest looked up from reference TRBV11-2 and TRBJ2-1, is EAGVAQSPRYKIIEKRQSVAFWCNPISGHATLYWYQQILGQGPKLLIQFQNNGVVDDSQLPKDRFSAERLKGVDSTLKIQPAKLEDSAVYLCASSLGVFLVGVSYNEQFFGPGTRLTVL.

V gene TRBV29-1 combines with J gene TRBJ1-2; 8 bases agree with TRBD1. The CDR3 loop spans 15 amino acids. J gave up 2 bases and V 0 bases, and 5 bases lay outside the gene matches. Per the germline V gene, CDR1 is SQVTM and CDR2 is ANQGSEA. In nucleotides, the CDR3 is TGCAGCGTTGAAGATACGAGACAGGGGAACTATGGCTACACCTTC. It codes for CSVEDTRQGNYGYTF.

This clonotype was recorded many times. This chain uses TRBV6-5 with TRBJ2-7; the D is unclear. V was cut by 0 bases and J by 6 bases, with 9 bases left in between. This CDR3 is built from 13 residues. The germline V gene has CDR1 MNHEY and CDR2 SVGAGI. CDR3 coding DNA: TGTGCCAGCAGTTACTCGATGGGTTCCGAGCAGTACGTC. Protein: CASSYSMGSEQYV.

The CDR3 reads CSAPDSYNEQFF. CDR3 coding DNA: TGCAGTGCTCCGGACTCCTACAATGAGCAGTTCTTC. The chain joins TRBV20-1 to TRBJ2-1; D is undetermined. Germline V gives CDR1 DFQATT, CDR2 SNEGSKA (reference sequence). CDR3 length: 12 amino acids. Trimming stripped 5 bases from V and 0 bases from J, with 5 bases between.

This clonotype appeared a few times. The chain employs TRBV5-1 and TRBJ1-2, with 9 bases lining up with TRBD1. The CDR3 runs 15 residues. V lost 3 bases and J lost 5; bases outside the gene matches: 8. Germline-derived CDR1 and CDR2 are SGHRS and YFSETQ. CDR3 sequence reads: CASSWSATGGYGYTF. DNA for the CDR3: TGCGCCAGCAGCTGGTCTGCGACAGGGGGGTATGGCTACACCTTC.

This clonotype has more than one count but fewer than ten. J is TRBJ2-2 and V is TRBV7-9; the match to TRBD2 covers 11 bases. CDR1 and CDR2 (germline): SEHNR, FQNEAQ (reference sequence). The CDR3 sequence is 18 residues long. Trimming at V came to 6 bases and at J to 7 bases, leaving 16 bases not matched to a gene. CDR3 amino acids: CASRLTGLAAVRVGELFF. CDR3 in DNA: TGTGCCAGCAGGCTAACGGGACTAGCGGCGGTGCGGGTCGGGGAGCTGTTTTTT.

The V and J genes are TRBV5-1 and TRBJ2-3; a possible D gene is TRBD1 (5 bases). Trimming shortened V by 0 bases and J by 2 bases, and 13 bases separated the two germline ends. The CDR3 is made up of 16 amino acids. CDR1 is SGHRS, CDR2 YFSETQ, per germline. CDR3 residues: CASSLAQGSLTDTQYF. In DNA, the CDR3 is TGCGCCAGCAGCTTGGCTCAGGGTTCCCTCACAGATACGCAGTATTTT.

There are a few counts of this clonotype. The chain employs TRBV5-4 and TRBJ2-7, with D perhaps TRBD1 or TRBD2 (5 bases each). Germline V lookup: CDR1 SGHNT, CDR2 YYREEE (reference sequence). V was cut by 4 bases and J by 6 bases, with 14 bases left in between. This CDR3 contains 13 residues. The CDR3: CASSAGRGSEQYF. The CDR3 DNA is TGTGCCAGCAGCGCGGGTAGGGGCAGCGAGCAGTACTTC.

The chain carries TRBV30 and TRBJ1-1; the D gene is possibly TRBD1 (6 bases). Germline CDR1 is GTSNPN and CDR2 is SVGIG (reference sequence). The V end lost 3 bases, the J end lost 5 bases, and 13 bases lay between the germline ends. The CDR3 extends over 13 amino acids. The CDR3 spells CAWRGQRRTEAFF. The CDR3 region has the DNA TGTGCCTGGAGAGGACAGAGGAGGACTGAAGCTTTCTTT.

This clonotype has more than one count but fewer than ten. The gene calls are TRBV7-9 and TRBJ1-1; maybe TRBD1 (5 bases). CDR3 size: 14 residues. The germline V gene has CDR1 SEHNR and CDR2 FQNEAQ (reference sequence). V was shortened by 8 bases and J by 1 base, with 14 bases between the two germline ends. The DNA for the CDR3 is TGTGCCAGCCGGGCAGGGCGTGGGAACACTGAAGCTTTCTTT. It yields the protein CASRAGRGNTEAFF.

This clonotype appeared many times. The chain recombines TRBV5-1 with TRBJ2-1; unclear D gene. This CDR3 contains 15 residues. Trimming took 0 bases from V and 2 from J, leaving 9 bases between them. CDR1 and CDR2 from the germline V gene are SGHRS and YFSETQ. The CDR3 region has the DNA TGCGCCAGCAGCTTGGAGTGGAACACCTACAATGAGCAGTTCTTC. This gives the protein CASSLEWNTYNEQFF.

This chain links TRBV12-3 or TRBV12-4 with TRBJ1-3; D is unclear. This CDR3 has 11 amino acids. With 1 base removed from V and 9 bases from J, the gap between germline ends came to 4 bases. CDR3 amino acids: CASSLVGTIYF. CDR3 nucleotide sequence: TGTGCCAGCAGTTTAGTAGGCACCATATATTTT.

Ten or more counts support this clonotype. The gene calls are TRBV28 and TRBJ2-7; D is undetermined. Germline V CDR1 and CDR2: MDHEN, SYDVKM. The CDR3 consists of 13 residues. The V and J ends lost 6 bases and 2 bases respectively, with 11 bases between them. The CDR3 DNA follows: TGTGCCAGCAGCCAAGGGATTACCTACGAGCAGTACGTC. It is translated as CASSQGITYEQYV.

Only a few counts were recorded for this clonotype. The J gene is TRBJ2-5, the V gene TRBV28; 10 nucleotides align to TRBD2. The CDR3 totals 19 residues. After removal of 4 bases from V and 0 bases from J, the junction contained 14 bases not matched to a gene. Germline assignment: CDR1 MDHEN and CDR2 SYDVKM. The CDR3 DNA follows: TGTGCCAGCAGTTCTGTAACTAGCGGGGCGACCCGGTACCAAGAGACCCAGTACTTC. Its translation is CASSSVTSGATRYQETQYF. The variable domain in full, with the rest retrieved from reference TRBV28 and TRBJ2-5, is DVKVTQSSRYLVKRTGEKVFLECVQDMDHENMFWYRQDPGLGLRLIYFSYDVKMKEKGDIPEGYSVSREKKERFSLILESASTNQTSMYLCASSSVTSGATRYQETQYFGPGTRLLVL.

This clonotype was detected ten times or more. This chain uses TRBV7-6 with TRBJ2-3; TRBD1 might be the D (6 bases). There are 17 residues in the CDR3. The germline gives CDR1 SGHVS, CDR2 FNYEAQ. Trimming removed 4 bases from V and 4 bases from J, with 21 bases in between. In DNA, the CDR3 is TGTGCCAGCAGCTCCCCCCAGGGGATCGGTGTGGCAGATACGCAGTATTTT. Translating it yields CASSSPQGIGVADTQYF.

This clonotype was detected a few times. The chain couples TRBV3-1 to TRBJ2-1; D might be TRBD1 (7 bases). Trimming shortened V by 7 bases and J by 12 bases, and 13 bases separated the two germline ends. Germline V lookup: CDR1 LGHDT, CDR2 YNNKEL (reference sequence). This CDR3 comprises 11 residues. CDR3 in amino acids: CASTHQGGQFF. CDR3 sequence (DNA): TGTGCCAGCACCCACCAGGGGGGGCAGTTCTTC.

The V and J genes are TRBV3-1 and TRBJ2-5; tentative D call: TRBD1 (6 bases). Germline V CDR1 and CDR2: LGHDT, YNNKEL (reference sequence). CDR3 size: 15 residues. V lost 1 base and J 1 base, leaving 10 bases between the germline ends. CDR3 protein: CASSQAHRVQETQYF. The CDR3 DNA sequence: TGTGCCAGCAGCCAAGCCCACAGGGTCCAAGAGACCCAGTACTTC.

This clonotype was found a few times. Written as DNA, the CDR3 is TGTGCCAGCAAAGGACAGGGGGCGCTTAATGAGCAGTTCTTC. Residues: CASKGQGALNEQFF. The chain recombines TRBV7-2 with TRBJ2-1; 11 bases are a match to TRBD1. Germline-derived CDR1 and CDR2 are SGHTA and FQGNSA. V dropped 7 bases and J dropped 7; count of bases not matched to a gene: 6. This CDR3 has 14 residues.

The chain joins TRBV20-1 to TRBJ2-3; 7 nucleotides align to TRBD2. The germline CDR1 and CDR2 sequences are DFQATT and SNEGSKA (reference sequence). The ends lost 6 bases at V and 2 bases at J; junction bases unmatched: 8. The CDR3 covers 14 residues. CDR3 bases: TGCAGTGCCCCTCCCGGGGGGAACACAGATACGCAGTATTTT. It is translated as CSAPPGGNTDTQYF.

This clonotype was seen more than once but under ten times. The chain joins TRBV4-1 to TRBJ1-1, with unresolved D. The germline V and J ends were trimmed by 2 bases and 7 bases, with 20 bases remaining between them. This CDR3 is built from 16 residues. Germline CDR1 is MGHRA and CDR2 is YSYEKL. The CDR3 coding sequence is TGCGCCAGCAGCCAAACTGCATCTCTCCGGGAAAGTGAAGCTTTCTTT. Its protein is CASSQTASLRESEAFF.